The subject of this entry is one T cell receptor (beta chain). PCR used 60 Vbeta primers and 13 Jbeta primers. The table came from immunoSEQ multiplex PCR; TCRdb's copy has only in-frame clones and leaves some out. The table shows roughly 240,000 clones, with roughly 87% occurring only once. The sample comes from a study of cytomegalovirus exposure and HLA in healthy donors. In germline, CDR1 is SEHNR, CDR2 FQNEAQ (reference sequence). Trimming at V came to 4 bases and at J to 3 bases, leaving 4 bases not matched to a gene. The CDR3 sequence is 14 residues long. Sequencing input: PBMCs. The chain links TRBV7-9 to TRBJ2-5; 8 bases are a match to TRBD2. This TCR was recovered from a woman aged 40 to 55 in good health and CMV-seropositive. CDR3 DNA sequence: TGTGCCAGCAGCTCCCCGGGAGGGGAAGAGACCCAGTACTTC. Protein sequence: CASSSPGGEETQYF. The full variable domain, its missing parts supplied by reference TRBV7-9 and TRBJ2-5, is DTGVSQNPRHKITKRGQNVTFRCDPISEHNRLYWYRQTLGQGPEFLTYFQNEAQLEKSRLLSDRFSAERPKGSFSTLEIQRTEQGDSAMYLCASSSPGGEETQYFGPGTRLLVL.